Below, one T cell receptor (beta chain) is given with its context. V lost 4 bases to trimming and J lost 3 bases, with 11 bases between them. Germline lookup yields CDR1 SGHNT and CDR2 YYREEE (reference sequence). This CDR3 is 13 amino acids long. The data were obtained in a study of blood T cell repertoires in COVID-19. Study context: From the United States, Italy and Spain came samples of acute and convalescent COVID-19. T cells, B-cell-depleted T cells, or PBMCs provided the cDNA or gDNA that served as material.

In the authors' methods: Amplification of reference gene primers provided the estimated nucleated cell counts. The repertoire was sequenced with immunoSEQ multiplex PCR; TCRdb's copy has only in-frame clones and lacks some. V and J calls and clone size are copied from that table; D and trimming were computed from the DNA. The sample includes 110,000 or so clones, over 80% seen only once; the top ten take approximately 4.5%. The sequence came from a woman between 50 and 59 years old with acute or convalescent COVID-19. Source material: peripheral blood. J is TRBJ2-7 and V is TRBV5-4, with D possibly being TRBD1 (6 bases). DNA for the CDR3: TGTGCCAGCAGCCCGGGACAAGACTACGAGCAGTACTTC. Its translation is CASSPGQDYEQYF.